Detailed here is one T cell receptor (beta chain). No antigen is known for it. The protocol was immunoSEQ multiplex PCR, while the TCRdb copy is restricted to in-frame clones and leaves out a portion. This sample has about 280,000 clones, with approximately 88% found just once. Separate from the approximately 700-subject first cohort was the approximately 130-subject validation cohort, to which the donors belonged. V was shortened by 5 bases and J by 0 bases, with 12 bases between the two germline ends. From germline, CDR1 is MNHNY and CDR2 SVGAGI (reference sequence). This CDR3 comprises 15 residues. This record comes from a study of cytomegalovirus exposure and HLA in healthy donors. Overall study results and limits: Among TCR beta chains, those listed as cytomegalovirus-associated numbered some 170. Through in vitro validation, three CMV-associated chains were shown to be specific for CMV antigens. According to reports, the classifier identified cytomegalovirus status with high specificity and sensitivity.

The chain joins TRBV6-6 to TRBJ2-3; D unresolved. The clonotype was recovered from a woman in her late teens or twenties in good health and CMV-seronegative. The sequenced sample was PBMCs. CDR3 residues: CASSTRSSSTDTQYF. CDR3 coding DNA: TGTGCCAGCAGTACGCGCTCCTCTAGCACAGATACGCAGTATTTT.